The TCR beta chain described here comes from a study of T cells in women clearing cervical HPV infection. The wider study: Controls gave blood once infection was undetectable; cases at lesion identification. For cases, blood was sampled a median roughly 150 days after lesion detection, interquartile range roughly 90 to 230 days. Study-wide results and limits: Combining TCR richness with V gene abundances gave around 0.83 AUC. It is unknown whether associations predate infection; no effector/memory or HPV-specific sorting.

The protocol was immunoSEQ multiplex PCR, while the TCRdb copy is restricted to in-frame clones and leaves out a portion. Here the sample table reports tens of thousands of clones. Worth noting for this clone: Its antigen is not known. The read terminates 3 residues before the CDR3 end, so the remaining end is supplied by the germline J gene.

The CDR3 spans 14 residues. The V gene's germline CDR1 is SNHLY and CDR2 FYNNEI. The ends were cut back, 6 bases at V and 5 bases at J, with 17 bases in the middle. The specimen sequenced was blood buffy coat. The source of this sequence is a woman between 18 and 75 years old with a cervical HPV16 infection that either progressed to CIN3+ or cleared (not recorded which). The V and J genes are TRBV2 and TRBJ2-7; no firm D call. The chain's CDR3 is CASRLRVRQDEQYF. Incomplete CDR3 DNA: TGTGCCAGCAGGCTTAGGGTGAGGCAGGACGAG.